Listed below are T cell receptor beta chains from one sample, sequenced in a study of cytomegalovirus exposure and HLA in healthy donors. TCRdb's copy holds only in-frame clones and misses some; the assay was immunoSEQ multiplex PCR. The profile shows 100,000 to 150,000 clones, around 78% of them singletons. The sequenced material came from PBMCs. The receptors derive from a man aged 40-49 years in good health and CMV-seronegative. Each CDR3 is given with its conserved first and last residue. D genes are given only for firm matches. Rows give clone size only sometimes, using once, few, many, or a class for an expanded clone.

V,D,J,size,DNA,CDR3
TRBV19,TRBD2,TRBJ2-2,.,TGTGCCAGTAGTATAGGAGGGCTAGCGGGGGGCCTAGGTACCGGGGAGCTGTTTTTT,CASSIGGLAGGLGTGELFF
TRBV28,TRBD1,TRBJ2-5,.,TGTGCCACGAACGGACAGGAGAAAGAGACCCAGTACTTC,CATNGQEKETQYF
TRBV5-4,TRBD2,TRBJ2-3,.,TGTGCCAGCAGCTTGGCCAGCGGGGGCCCCCTTTATACGCAGTATTTT,CASSLASGGPLYTQYF
TRBV11-2,.,TRBJ1-2,.,TGTGCCAGCAGCTTAGATCAGGGGCTCTATGGCTACACCTTC,CASSLDQGLYGYTF
TRBV14,.,TRBJ2-5,.,TGTGCCAGCAGCCGAAGCGTCGTAGAGACCCAGTACTTC,CASSRSVVETQYF
TRBV11-2,.,TRBJ1-1,.,TGTGCCAGCAGCTGGCTAGGAATCGACAGAGAAGCTTTCTTT,CASSWLGIDREAFF
TRBV7-2,TRBD1,TRBJ1-1,.,TGTGCCAGCAGTCATTACACCGGGACAGGGGAACTTGAAGCTTTCTTT,CASSHYTGTGELEAFF
TRBV29-1,.,TRBJ2-1,.,TGCAGCGTTGAAGGTTCGGCAGGGGAGTGGGAGCAGTTCTTC,CSVEGSAGEWEQFF
TRBV28,TRBD1,TRBJ1-4,.,TGTGCCAGCAGCTCTTCCCCGGGACAGTATAATGAAAAACTGTTTTTT,CASSSSPGQYNEKLFF
TRBV6-6,TRBD1,TRBJ1-5,.,TGTGCCAGCACCACGGAGACAGGGCGCAATCAGCCCCAGCATTTT,CASTTETGRNQPQHF
TRBV6-1,TRBD1,TRBJ2-7,.,TGTGCCAGCAGTCGCTCGACAGGGGTCTACGAGCAGTACTTC,CASSRSTGVYEQYF
TRBV2,.,TRBJ1-2,.,TGTGCCAGCAGAACAGTGGCGAACTATGGCTACACCTTC,CASRTVANYGYTF
TRBV7-3,.,TRBJ1-2,once,TGTGCCAGCAGCTTATCCAGGGGTTATGGCTACACCTTC,CASSLSRGYGYTF
TRBV2,.,TRBJ1-2,few,TGTGCCAGCAGCCTTGAGGTCTATGGCTACACCTTC,CASSLEVYGYTF
TRBV5-4,.,TRBJ1-2,.,TGTGCCAGCAGCTTGGAAGCGGGGCTATGGGGCTACACCTTC,CASSLEAGLWGYTF
TRBV5-4,.,TRBJ2-2,.,TGTGCCAGCAGCTTGCCCGCCGGGGAGCTGTTTTTT,CASSLPAGELFF
TRBV4-1,TRBD1,TRBJ2-1,once,TGCGCCAGCAGCCAAGGACAGGGGATTGGTGAGCAGTTCTTC,CASSQGQGIGEQFF
TRBV5-1,.,TRBJ2-7,.,TGCGCCAGCAGTCCAGGGCATGGGCTGGACGAGCAGTACTTC,CASSPGHGLDEQYF
TRBV5-6,.,TRBJ2-4,.,TGTGCCAGCAGCTTGCCAACCTATCCGGGAAACAGTCAGTACTTC,CASSLPTYPGNSQYF
TRBV7-2,.,TRBJ1-6,.,TGTGCCAGCAGCTTAGCGAACAATGTCCCTAATTCACCCCTCCACTTT,CASSLANNVPNSPLHF
TRBV23-1,.,TRBJ1-1,.,TGCGCCGTATCAGGTTTTCGTGAGAACACTGAAGCTTTCTTT,CAVSGFRENTEAFF
TRBV18,.,TRBJ1-1,.,TGTGCCAGCTCATCATCGGAGGGAAGCACTGAAGCTTTCTTT,CASSSSEGSTEAFF
TRBV28,TRBD1,TRBJ1-3,.,TGTGCCAGCAGACGAGGGACAGCCGGAGGAAACACCATATATTTT,CASRRGTAGGNTIYF
TRBV11-1,TRBD1,TRBJ1-1,.,TGTGCCAGCAGCCCGGGACAGGGGGGCACTGAAGCTTTCTTT,CASSPGQGGTEAFF
TRBV11-2,.,TRBJ2-3,.,TGTGCCAGCGGCTACGGGGTAAGGACAGATACGCAGTATTTT,CASGYGVRTDTQYF
TRBV5-1,.,TRBJ2-7,.,TGCGCCAGCAGCTTCACTTCGGCGGGAAACTACGAGCAGTACTTC,CASSFTSAGNYEQYF
TRBV7-2,.,TRBJ1-6,.,TGTGCCAGCAGCCAATGGAGGTCCTATAATTCACCCCTCCACTTT,CASSQWRSYNSPLHF
TRBV6-1,TRBD1,TRBJ1-5,few,TGTGCCAGCAGTGGGGTCTTACAGGGGGCTAGCAATCAGCCCCAGCATTTT,CASSGVLQGASNQPQHF
TRBV19,TRBD1,TRBJ2-7,.,TGTGCCAGTACCTCAGGGGGCAACGAGCAGTACTTC,CASTSGGNEQYF
TRBV10-3,TRBD1,TRBJ1-6,.,TGTGCCATCAGTACCACAGGGGTTAGTTCACCCCTCCACTTT,CAISTTGVSSPLHF
TRBV4-1,.,TRBJ1-4,.,TGCGCCAGCAGCGTCGCGGGGGGTATTAATGAAAAACTGTTTTTT,CASSVAGGINEKLFF
TRBV7-2,.,TRBJ2-5,.,TGTGCCAGCAGCTTAGTGGGGCGAGAGACCCAGTACTTC,CASSLVGRETQYF
TRBV5-1,TRBD1,TRBJ2-5,.,TGCGCCAGCAGCTTTACAGGGGAAGGTTTGGGGGAGACCCAGTACTTC,CASSFTGEGLGETQYF
TRBV5-8,.,TRBJ2-5,.,TGTGCCAGCAGCTTTCCCGGGGGAGAGACCCAGTACTTC,CASSFPGGETQYF
TRBV4-3,.,TRBJ2-3,.,TGCGCCAGCAGCCAAGCCCATAAACAGGGCGGGAGCACAGATACGCAGTATTTT,CASSQAHKQGGSTDTQYF
TRBV5-1,TRBD1,TRBJ2-1,.,TGCGCCAGCAGCTCACAGGGGACCAATGAGCAGTTCTTC,CASSSQGTNEQFF
TRBV7-2,TRBD2,TRBJ2-1,.,TGTGCCAGCAGCTTGGGGCTAGCGGGGGCAGTAGGGCAGTTCTTC,CASSLGLAGAVGQFF
TRBV10-3,TRBD1,TRBJ2-7,.,TGTGCCATTTGGGACAGGGGCTCCTACGAGCAGTACTTC,CAIWDRGSYEQYF
TRBV7-2,.,TRBJ1-3,.,TGTGCCAGCAGCCTTGGTACAGGGACTGGAAACACCATATATTTT,CASSLGTGTGNTIYF
TRBV7-9,TRBD1,TRBJ1-2,.,TGTGCCAGCAGCTCGTCAGGGGGCGGCTACACCTTC,CASSSSGGGYTF
TRBV7-2,TRBD2,TRBJ2-1,.,TGTGCCAGCAGCTTAGATCTAGCGGGGGGTCGGCGGAATGAGCAGTTCTTC,CASSLDLAGGRRNEQFF
TRBV4-1,.,TRBJ2-7,.,TGCGCCAGCAGCCAAGCCCCCTTAGCGTTAGAGCAGTACTTC,CASSQAPLALEQYF
TRBV4-1,TRBD1,TRBJ1-2,few,TGCGCCAGCAGCCAAGAAACGATCCAGGGGGCCGTGGGTAACTATGGCTACACCTTC,CASSQETIQGAVGNYGYTF
TRBV6-6,.,TRBJ1-2,.,TGTGCCAGCAGCCTAGACAGTAACTATGGCTACACCTTC,CASSLDSNYGYTF
TRBV7-9,.,TRBJ1-5,.,TGTGCCAGCAGCTTAAATTACGGGACTGAGGTTCAGCCCCAGCATTTT,CASSLNYGTEVQPQHF
TRBV6-5,.,TRBJ1-6,.,TGTGCCAGCAGACAAGACAGCTCCTATAATTCACCCCTCCACTTT,CASRQDSSYNSPLHF
TRBV28,.,TRBJ2-7,.,TGTGCCAGCAATGCCCTATCCTCCGAGCAGTACTTC,CASNALSSEQYF
TRBV30,TRBD1,TRBJ1-1,.,TGTGCCTGGAGTGACAGAACAGGGGCCGCAGCTTTCTTT,CAWSDRTGAAAFF
TRBV11-2,.,TRBJ1-1,.,TGTGCCAGCAGCCAAAGCGAATACGGCATGAACACTGAAGCTTTCTTT,CASSQSEYGMNTEAFF
TRBV19,TRBD1,TRBJ1-2,.,TGTGCCAGTAGGCGGACGGACAGGGATAACTATGGCTACACCTTC,CASRRTDRDNYGYTF
TRBV13,.,TRBJ1-3,.,TGTGCCAGCAGCTTGGGACTACTCAACCCTGGAAACACCATATATTTT,CASSLGLLNPGNTIYF
TRBV30,.,TRBJ2-1,few,TGTGCCTGGAAGTGGAGTTCCGTCAATGAGCAGTTCTTC,CAWKWSSVNEQFF
TRBV19,TRBD1,TRBJ1-4,few,TGTGCCAGTAGTGACAGGGGGGTAGCTAATGAAAAACTGTTTTTT,CASSDRGVANEKLFF